Only one count was recorded for the clone carrying this TCR beta chain. These data originate in a study of blood T cell repertoires in COVID-19. Study-wide background: T cells, B-cell-depleted T cells, or PBMCs supplied cDNA or gDNA.

Original processing notes: Estimated nucleated cell counts came from reference gene primer amplification. Data came from immunoSEQ multiplex PCR; TCRdb stores just in-frame clones and leaves some out. V, J and clone size derive from that table, while D and trimming were established from the DNA sequence. The sample has approximately 100,000 clones, around four fifths seen once. This CDR3 spans 19 amino acids. Germline V CDR1 and CDR2: LGHNA, YSLEER. With V trimmed by 0 bases and J by 1 base, 8 bases remained unmatched. The sample comprised peripheral blood. The clonotype comes from an older woman with acute or convalescent COVID-19. This rearrangement joins TRBV4-3 to TRBJ2-6; TRBD2 aligns across 8 bases. The CDR3 here is CASSQDLDSGSSGANVLTF. The DNA for the CDR3 is TGCGCCAGCAGCCAAGATCTCGACAGCGGGAGTTCTGGGGCCAACGTCCTGACTTTC.